This T cell receptor beta chain was sequenced for a study of shared clonotypes between healthy human individuals. Evenly divided among several immunoSEQ plates was the genomic DNA of each subset. Here immunoSEQ multiplex PCR was the method, and the copy in TCRdb shows in-frame clones only, minus some. The top ten hold around 1.2% of the sample, which has about 1,800,000 clones, about 95% seen once. Concerning this clone: The same CDR3 is also encoded by other DNA sequences in this sample.

V was clipped by 2 bases and J by 5 bases, with 3 bases between them. This CDR3 contains 11 residues. The germline gives CDR1 SEHNR, CDR2 FQNEAQ (reference sequence). Terminally differentiated effector memory CD45RA+ cells were excluded from the naive CD8 cells, which were CD45RO-negative and positively selected for CCR7. The sequence was collected from a man aged 18 to 35 in good health. Sequenced material: naive CD8+ T cells sorted from blood. J is TRBJ2-5 and V is TRBV7-9, with no clear D. The DNA for the CDR3 is TGTGCCAGCAGCTTAACCGAGACCCAGTACTTC. Translating it yields CASSLTETQYF. Complete variable domain (other parts from reference TRBV7-9 and TRBJ2-5): DTGVSQNPRHKITKRGQNVTFRCDPISEHNRLYWYRQTLGQGPEFLTYFQNEAQLEKSRLLSDRFSAERPKGSFSTLEIQRTEQGDSAMYLCASSLTETQYFGPGTRLLVL.